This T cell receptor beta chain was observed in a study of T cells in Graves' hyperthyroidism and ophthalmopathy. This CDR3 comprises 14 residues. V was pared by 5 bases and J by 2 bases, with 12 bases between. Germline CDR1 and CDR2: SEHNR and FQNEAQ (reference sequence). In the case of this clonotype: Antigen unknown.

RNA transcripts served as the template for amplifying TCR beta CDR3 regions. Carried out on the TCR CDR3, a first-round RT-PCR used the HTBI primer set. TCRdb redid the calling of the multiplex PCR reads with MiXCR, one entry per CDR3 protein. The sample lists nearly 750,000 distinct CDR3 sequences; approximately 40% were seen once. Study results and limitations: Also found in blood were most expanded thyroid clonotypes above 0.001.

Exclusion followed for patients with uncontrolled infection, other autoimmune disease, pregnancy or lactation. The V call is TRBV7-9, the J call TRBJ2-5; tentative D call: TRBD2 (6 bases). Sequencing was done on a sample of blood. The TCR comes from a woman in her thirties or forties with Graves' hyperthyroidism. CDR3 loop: CASSVGGVQETQYF. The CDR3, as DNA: TGTGCCAGCAGCGTGGGGGGAGTGCAAGAGACCCAGTACTTC.